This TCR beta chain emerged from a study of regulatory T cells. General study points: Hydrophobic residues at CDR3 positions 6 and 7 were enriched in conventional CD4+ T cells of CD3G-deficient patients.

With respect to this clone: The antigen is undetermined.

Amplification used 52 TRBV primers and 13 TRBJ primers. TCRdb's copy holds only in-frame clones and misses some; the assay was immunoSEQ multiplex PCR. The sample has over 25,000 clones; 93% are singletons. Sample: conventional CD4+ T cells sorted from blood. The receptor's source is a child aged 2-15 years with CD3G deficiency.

The CDR3 nucleotides are TGCGCCAGCAGCTTGGGGACAGGGGTGAGGCCCAACGTCCTGACTTTC. It encodes CASSLGTGVRPNVLTF. The chain is built from TRBV5-1 and TRBJ2-6; 9 nucleotides agree with TRBD1. The CDR3 runs to 16 residues. Germline CDR1 SGHRS, CDR2 YFSETQ. The V gene end was trimmed by 0 bases and the J gene end by 8 bases; junction bases not matched to a gene: 6.